These 30 T cell receptor beta chains came from one sample sequenced in a study of neurological immune-mediated disorders. Using its own MiXCR run on the 5' RACE reads, TCRdb lists one record per CDR3 protein. The sample carries fewer than 80,000 distinct CDR3 sequences, roughly 5.5% recorded once. Sequenced input: PBMCs. Every receptor here comes from a woman aged 25 to 39 with multiple sclerosis.

This clonotype showed up many times. The V gene is TRBV6-5, the J gene TRBJ2-1; TRBD2 agrees at 11 bases. The J segment lost 9 bases and the V segment lost 5 bases, leaving 9 bases of the junction unmatched. Germline CDR1 and CDR2: MNHEY and SVGAGI. The CDR3 covers 15 residues. CDR3 DNA: TGTGCCAGCAGTCCCAATAGCGGGGGGGCTGGTGAGCAGTTCTTC. The encoded protein is CASSPNSGGAGEQFF.

In its sample, this clonotype was seen many times. J is TRBJ1-1 and V is TRBV20-1, with unresolved D. Deletions cut 6 bases from V and 7 bases from J, with 18 bases between. Per germline, CDR1 DFQATT and CDR2 SNEGSKA (reference sequence). The CDR3 is made up of 13 amino acids. CDR3 region: CSARRWQNDEAFF. The CDR3 DNA reads TGCAGTGCCCGCCGGTGGCAGAATGATGAAGCTTTCTTT.

The chain has TRBV12-3 or TRBV12-4 and TRBJ1-5; TRBD1 matches at 7 bases. Unmatched junction bases numbered 7, after V lost 8 bases and J lost 0 bases. CDR3 length: 15 residues. CDR3 bases: TGTGCCAGCTTAACAGGGGTCCATAGCAATCAGCCCCAGCATTTT. It is translated as CASLTGVHSNQPQHF.

This clonotype was recorded many times. The chain joins TRBV2 to TRBJ2-3; TRBD1 or TRBD2 may be the D gene (6 bases each). CDR1 SNHLY and CDR2 FYNNEI come from the germline V gene. The CDR3 contains 15 residues. V dropped 6 bases and J dropped 3 bases, with 16 bases sitting between them. The DNA of the CDR3 is TGTGCCAGCAGGAGGAGGGGGATGGGTACAGATACGCAGTATTTT. Its translation: CASRRRGMGTDTQYF.

This clonotype was seen at least ten times. V gene TRBV5-8 combines with J gene TRBJ1-5, with D hard to call. CDR1 and CDR2 (germline): SGHTS, YDEGEE. Trimming took 0 bases from V and 7 from J, leaving 14 bases between them. The length of the CDR3 is 15 residues. The CDR3 DNA reads as TGTGCCAGCAGCTTGGACGTGGGAGGGAACCAGCCCCAGCATTTT. Protein sequence: CASSLDVGGNQPQHF.

This clonotype showed up many times. The chain joins TRBV28 to TRBJ1-1; a weak D match, TRBD1 (6 bases). The CDR3 consists of 11 residues. Germline V gene sequence: CDR1 MDHEN, CDR2 SYDVKM. V lost 10 bases, J lost 11 bases, and 17 bases lay in between. CDR3 bases: TGTGCCACGACTCGGGACAAGAGGGCTTTCTTT. This translates into CATTRDKRAFF.

This clonotype was detected many times. V and J are TRBV4-1 and TRBJ2-7, with D hard to call. Per germline, CDR1 MGHRA and CDR2 YSYEKL. V lost 1 base and J lost 6, with 10 bases in between. CDR3 length: 13 amino acids. The CDR3 is CASSQGNSFEQYF. DNA for the CDR3: TGCGCCAGCAGCCAAGGGAACAGTTTCGAGCAGTACTTC.

This clonotype has at least ten counts. This chain joins TRBV5-1 and TRBJ1-1; TRBD1 aligns across 7 bases. Germline V gene sequence: CDR1 SGHRS, CDR2 YFSETQ. This CDR3 is 14 amino acids long. The junction had 5 bases not matched to a gene; V was cut back by 6 bases and J by 0 bases. DNA for the CDR3: TGCGCCAGCACCTCGGACAGGATGAACACTGAAGCTTTCTTT. Its protein is CASTSDRMNTEAFF.

This clonotype was detected ten times or more. This chain joins TRBV6-1 and TRBJ2-3, with D unresolved. This CDR3 region has 12 residues. CDR1 MNHNS and CDR2 SASEGT come from the germline V gene. V lost 6 bases and J lost 2, with 6 bases in between. The CDR3 region is CASRPNTDTQYF. The CDR3 bases are TGTGCCAGCAGGCCAAACACAGATACGCAGTATTTT.

The CDR3 loop reads CATSRAVQSRTDTQYF. In DNA, the CDR3 is TGTGCCACCAGCAGAGCGGTACAGTCTAGGACAGATACGCAGTATTTT. The chain combines TRBV15 with TRBJ2-3; the D is unclear. This CDR3 region has 16 residues. The germline CDR1 and CDR2 sequences are LNHNV and YYDKDF (reference sequence). Trimming removed 1 base at V and 3 bases at J, with 14 bases between.

Comments on this clonotype: This may come from a read error, since a much larger clone is one base off. The chain couples TRBV29-1 to TRBJ1-3; 9 bases align to TRBD1. Germline V CDR1 and CDR2: SQVTM, ANQGSEA. The CDR3 spans 16 residues. CDR3 region: CSVGLGQGGTGKTIYF. In DNA, the CDR3 is TGCAGCGTTGGGTTGGGACAGGGAGGAACTGGAAAAACCATATATTTT. The full variable domain, completed using reference TRBV29-1 and TRBJ1-3, is SAVISQKPSRDICQRGTSLTIQCQVDSQVTMMFWYRQQPGQSLTLIATANQGSEATYESGFVIDKFPISRPNLTFSTLTVSNMSPEDSSIYLCSVGLGQGGTGKTIYFGEGSWLTVV.

In its sample, this clonotype was seen many times. The chain has TRBV20-1 and TRBJ2-1; D call uncertain. V lost 5 bases, J lost 6 bases, and 14 bases lay in between. The germline CDR1 and CDR2 sequences are DFQATT and SNEGSKA (reference sequence). The CDR3 runs to 13 residues. The CDR3 loop reads CSAGMRLANEQFF. The CDR3 coding sequence is TGCAGTGCTGGGATGAGGTTGGCCAATGAGCAGTTCTTC.

The CDR3: CASSPMTGSTLNQPQHF. CDR3 nucleotides: TGTGCCAGCAGTCCGATGACGGGATCGACACTGAATCAGCCCCAGCATTTT. V gene TRBV6-1 combines with J gene TRBJ1-5; D not certain. The CDR3 is made up of 17 amino acids. Germline lookup yields CDR1 MNHNS and CDR2 SASEGT. The germline V and J ends were trimmed by 5 bases and 4 bases, with 21 bases remaining between them.

The chain employs TRBV18 and TRBJ1-1, with D uncertain. CDR3 length: 13 residues. Trimming pared 2 bases from V and 10 bases from J, leaving 14 bases between. CDR1 is KGHSH, CDR2 LQKENI, per germline. CDR3 bases: TGTGCCAGCTCACCAGAGCAAAGGTTGGCAGCTTTCTTT. This sequence encodes CASSPEQRLAAFF.

At least ten counts were recorded for this clonotype. The V call is TRBV20-1, the J call TRBJ2-7, with TRBD2 matching over 7 bases. This CDR3 contains 16 residues. The germline V gene has CDR1 DFQATT and CDR2 SNEGSKA (reference sequence). Losses at the gene ends were 1 base for V and 1 base for J; bases not matched to a gene: 10. CDR3 protein: CSARAGEGIGSYEQYF. The CDR3 DNA reads as TGCAGTGCTAGAGCTGGGGAGGGGATAGGGTCCTACGAGCAGTACTTC.

This clonotype was counted ten times or more. The chain links TRBV6-6 to TRBJ1-5; D is unresolved. Germline V CDR1 and CDR2: MNHNY, SVGAGI (reference sequence). CDR3 size: 12 residues. V gave up 6 bases and J gave up 5 bases, with 8 bases separating them. The CDR3: CASRDLDQPQHF. The CDR3 nucleotides are TGTGCCAGCAGGGACCTCGATCAGCCCCAGCATTTT.

At least ten counts were recorded for this clonotype. The chain recombines TRBV20-1 with TRBJ2-7; D is undetermined. The V end was cut by 6 bases, the J end by 6 bases, with 21 bases between. The length of the CDR3 is 14 residues. From germline, CDR1 is DFQATT and CDR2 SNEGSKA (reference sequence). The CDR3 DNA follows: TGCAGTGCCACATATTCCCTCTCTACTGGCGAGCAGTACTTC. Amino acid sequence: CSATYSLSTGEQYF.

This chain uses TRBV7-2 with TRBJ2-3, with D tentatively TRBD1 (7 bases). Germline values: CDR1 SGHTA, CDR2 FQGNSA. V gave up 5 bases and J gave up 1 base, with 22 bases separating them. The CDR3 sequence is 18 residues long. This chain's CDR3 is CASSEGAGWSPGTDTQYF. CDR3 in DNA: TGTGCCAGCAGCGAGGGGGCGGGGTGGAGCCCGGGCACAGATACGCAGTATTTT. Full variable domain (rest looked up from reference TRBV7-2 and TRBJ2-3): GAGVSQSPSNKVTEKGKDVELRCDPISGHTALYWYRQSLGQGLEFLIYFQGNSAPDKSGLPSDRFSAERTGGSVSTLTIQRTQQEDSAVYLCASSEGAGWSPGTDTQYFGPGTRLTVL.

In this sample, this clonotype turned up many times. The chain couples TRBV15 to TRBJ2-1; a weak D match, TRBD2 (7 bases). Per the germline V gene, CDR1 is LNHNV and CDR2 is YYDKDF (reference sequence). The CDR3 loop spans 15 amino acids. The V end lost 5 bases, the J end lost 1 base, and 12 bases lay between the germline ends. The CDR3 sequence: CATSPGGRSYNEQFF. In DNA, the CDR3 is TGTGCCACCAGCCCGGGGGGCCGATCCTACAATGAGCAGTTCTTC.

The rearrangement joins TRBV5-1 to TRBJ2-5; 10 positions agree with TRBD2. J gave up 0 bases and V 1 base, and 0 bases lay outside the gene matches. CDR3 length: 15 residues. Per the germline V gene, CDR1 is SGHRS and CDR2 is YFSETQ. The DNA of the CDR3 is TGCGCCAGCAGCTTGACTAGCGGGGACCAAGAGACCCAGTACTTC. It specifies CASSLTSGDQETQYF. Variable domain in full (rest from reference TRBV5-1 and TRBJ2-5): KAGVTQTPRYLIKTRGQQVTLSCSPISGHRSVSWYQQTPGQGLQFLFEYFSETQRNKGNFPGRFSGRQFSNSRSEMNVSTLELGDSALYLCASSLTSGDQETQYFGPGTRLLVL.

This clonotype has more than one count but fewer than ten. The V call is TRBV20-1, the J call TRBJ2-1; 7 nucleotides align to TRBD1. From germline, CDR1 is DFQATT and CDR2 SNEGSKA (reference sequence). The CDR3 contains 15 residues. V shed 3 bases, J shed 3 bases, and the junction held 8 bases outside the gene matches. This chain's CDR3 is CSASGDSPRYNEQFF. Here the CDR3 DNA reads TGCAGTGCTAGCGGGGACAGCCCTCGCTACAATGAGCAGTTCTTC.

This clonotype was counted ten times or more. V gene TRBV7-2 combines with J gene TRBJ2-2; maybe TRBD2 (5 bases). From germline, CDR1 is SGHTA and CDR2 FQGNSA. V shed 5 bases and J shed 1 base, with 8 bases lying between them. This CDR3 is built from 14 residues. The CDR3 DNA is TGTGCCAGCAGCCCAGGAGGGAACACCGGGGAGCTGTTTTTT. Translating it yields CASSPGGNTGELFF.

This clonotype was seen many times. This sequence joins TRBV6-5 and TRBJ1-2; no clear D gene. The CDR3 is made up of 15 amino acids. V lost 6 bases and J lost 6, with 20 bases in between. Germline-derived CDR1 and CDR2 are MNHEY and SVGAGI. The chain's CDR3 is CASSQDGEIGNGYTF. CDR3 bases: TGTGCCAGCAGCCAGGATGGGGAAATCGGAAATGGCTACACCTTC.

This clonotype was recorded a few times. The J gene is TRBJ2-7, the V gene TRBV4-1; 10 nucleotides line up with TRBD2. CDR3 length: 15 residues. In germline, CDR1 is MGHRA, CDR2 YSYEKL. The ends lost 3 bases at V and 3 bases at J; junction bases unmatched: 5. CDR3 nucleotide sequence: TGCGCCAGCAGCCATATAGCGGGGGGAAGCTACGAGCAGTACTTC. Translation gives CASSHIAGGSYEQYF.

There are many counts of this clonotype. This sequence joins TRBV15 and TRBJ2-7; D uncertain. Trimming cost V 0 bases and J 6 bases, with 12 bases left between them. This CDR3 has 14 amino acids. Germline V gives CDR1 LNHNV, CDR2 YYDKDF (reference sequence). The CDR3 reads CATSRDLAEFEQYF. The CDR3 DNA reads as TGTGCCACCAGCAGAGATTTGGCAGAGTTCGAGCAGTACTTC.

This clonotype was counted at least ten times. This chain joins TRBV29-1 and TRBJ2-2; TRBD2 agrees at 11 bases. The CDR3 totals 14 residues. V shed 7 bases, J shed 16 bases, and the junction held 17 bases outside the gene matches. Germline V gene sequence: CDR1 SQVTM, CDR2 ANQGSEA. The CDR3 DNA follows: TGCAGCGCTTTCGTGCCTAGCGGGGGGTCCCAGCCGTTTTTT. Translated, it gives CSAFVPSGGSQPFF.

This clonotype appeared many times. The V and J genes are TRBV29-1 and TRBJ2-7, with D possibly being TRBD1 or TRBD2 (5 bases each). Trimming took 2 bases from V and 2 from J, leaving 13 bases between them. Germline CDR1 reads SQVTM; CDR2 reads ANQGSEA. The CDR3 loop spans 14 amino acids. The CDR3 here is CSVELGTVTYEQYF. The CDR3 nucleotides read TGCAGCGTTGAATTGGGGACCGTGACCTACGAGCAGTACTTC.

The sample holds many counts of this clonotype. The rearrangement links TRBV9 to TRBJ2-3, with D maybe TRBD2 (6 bases). The V gene lost 4 bases and the J gene lost 1 base, with 19 bases spanning the gap. Germline lookup yields CDR1 SGDLS and CDR2 YYNGEE. This CDR3 is 17 amino acids long. In DNA, the CDR3 is TGTGCCAGCAGCCCACCGGGTCTCGGGGGAGGCACAGATACGCAGTATTTT. It specifies CASSPPGLGGGTDTQYF.

A few counts support this clonotype. The V call is TRBV9, the J call TRBJ1-3; no clear D gene. Germline V gene data show CDR1 as SGDLS and CDR2 as YYNGEE. Between the trimmed V and J ends, which lost 4 bases and 4 bases, there was a span of 15 bases. CDR3 length: 15 amino acids. The CDR3 sequence is CASSPIRATGNTIYF. The CDR3 DNA is TGTGCCAGCAGCCCAATACGGGCAACAGGAAACACCATATATTTT.

This clonotype was detected many times. The gene calls are TRBV3-1 and TRBJ1-1; TRBD1 is a possible D gene (5 bases). V was pared by 7 bases and J by 6 bases, with 15 bases between. The CDR3 covers 13 residues. Germline assignment: CDR1 LGHDT and CDR2 YNNKEL (reference sequence). CDR3 region: CASTLSGKPEAFF. The DNA of the CDR3 is TGTGCCAGCACCCTCTCAGGGAAACCTGAAGCTTTCTTT.